The rows below give T cell receptor beta chains drawn from one sample of a study of cytomegalovirus exposure and HLA in healthy donors. Clones were sequenced by immunoSEQ multiplex PCR, and TCRdb holds only the in-frame ones, with some missing. This repertoire includes fewer than 200,000 clones. Sequencing used PBMCs. Receptor source: a woman aged 55-75 years in good health and CMV-seronegative. CDR3s include the opening cysteine and the closing phenylalanine or tryptophan.

j_gene	v_gene	CDR3aa
TRBJ1-5	TRBV2	CASSGQGINQPQHF
TRBJ1-2	TRBV4-2	CASSLREGAGGYTF
TRBJ1-2	TRBV6-1	CASHYLWRRSGYTF
TRBJ2-5	TRBV5-1	CASSLAVQETQYF
TRBJ1-5	TRBV19	CASSGDSRNSNQPQHF
TRBJ2-5	TRBV15	CATSRGRAGGRETQYF
TRBJ1-1	TRBV19	CASSIEQTAFF
TRBJ2-7	TRBV11-2	CASSPLTGTTYEQYF
TRBJ1-4	TRBV2	CASIPPGSREKLFF
TRBJ2-6	TRBV4-2	CASSFRTSGRSSGANVLTF
TRBJ2-1	TRBV6-5	CASSFSGLAVYNEQFF
TRBJ2-7	TRBV13	CASSLIGTGHQHEQYF
TRBJ2-5	TRBV27	CASSLSRVLGETQYF
TRBJ1-5	TRBV19	CASSMVQGQSTNQPQHF
TRBJ2-1	TRBV13	CASSSSGGAGLNEQFF
TRBJ2-7	TRBV11-2	CASSVRDSSYEQYF
TRBJ2-2	TRBV7-8	CASSPRTSGGSTGELFF
TRBJ2-7	TRBV5-1	CASSFLTSGPYEQYF
TRBJ1-2	TRBV5-4	CASSDRDNYGYTF
TRBJ1-3	TRBV7-6	CASSPDRADSGNTIYF
TRBJ2-7	TRBV4-2	CASSQDGGGGIF
TRBJ2-1	TRBV2	CASSVGGAGNEQFF
TRBJ2-3	TRBV5-4	CASSGGGVTDTQYF
TRBJ2-7	TRBV7-3	CASSKKGDIGYEQYF
TRBJ2-5	TRBV7-2	CASSLRGSSQETQYF
TRBJ1-1	TRBV10-3	CAISAAREAFF
TRBJ2-5	TRBV5-1	CASSSGGAGETQYF
TRBJ2-7	TRBV11-2	CASTPGLLLYEQYF
TRBJ2-7	TRBV27	CASSLSFGRYYEQYF
TRBJ1-5	TRBV27	CASSPRDTYSNQPQHF
TRBJ2-7	TRBV18	CASSPPSGRYEQYF
TRBJ1-1	TRBV19	CASSIHRTGDTEAFF
TRBJ2-2	TRBV15	CATSRGSSTGELFF
TRBJ1-2	TRBV5-4	CASSLEADYGYTF
TRBJ1-1	TRBV4-1	CASSPLQADPRTEAFF
TRBJ2-1	TRBV27	CASSFLGRSDNEQFF
.	TRBV6-5	CASSYSIAGISYEQYF
TRBJ1-5	TRBV4-2	CASSQDFSRSQPQHF
TRBJ1-6	TRBV4-1	CASSQSQAFFNSPLHF
.	TRBV5-6	CASRGQSSYEQYF
TRBJ2-7	TRBV7-3	CASSPDRNYEQYF
TRBJ1-2	TRBV9	CASSVGGFGYGYTF
TRBJ2-1	TRBV7-3	CASSSGGAYNEQFF
TRBJ1-6	TRBV6-1	CASVGTKNSPLHF